The source of this T cell receptor beta chain is a study of blood T cell repertoires in COVID-19. Turning to the study itself: In each case, the material was cDNA or gDNA derived from T cells, B-cell-depleted T cells, or PBMCs.

The authors' processing: Amplification with reference gene primers provided the estimates of nucleated cell counts. Profiling relied on immunoSEQ multiplex PCR, and the TCRdb table lists in-frame clones only, not all of them. The V and J calls and clone size come from that table; D and trimming were worked out from the DNA. The repertoire holds some 350,000 clones, with more than 80% as singletons. V was shortened by 4 bases and J by 3 bases, with 13 bases between the two germline ends. Germline assignment: CDR1 SNHLY and CDR2 FYNNEI. The CDR3 contains 15 residues. This sequence joins TRBV2 and TRBJ1-5; a possible D gene is TRBD1 (6 bases). The origin of this receptor is a young man who had recovered from COVID-19. Source material: PBMCs or T cells enriched from blood (not recorded which). The chain's CDR3 is CASSARQETNQPQHF. The CDR3 DNA is TGTGCCAGCAGTGCCCGACAGGAGACCAATCAGCCCCAGCATTTT.